The clone carrying this T cell receptor (beta chain) was recorded at least ten times. Construction of the TCRbeta library involved unique molecular identifiers. TCRdb processed the PCR reads anew with MiXCR; each CDR3 protein has one entry. The sample comprises about 230,000 distinct CDR3 sequences, around 9.7% of which are singletons, and about 4.8% rests with the top ten. These data originate in a study of T-cell reconstitution after alpha-beta-depleted transplantation in children. The CDR3 runs to 13 residues. The germline V gene encodes CDR1 SGHTA and CDR2 FQGNSA. The V and J ends lost 5 bases and 0 bases respectively, with 8 bases between them.

J is TRBJ2-7 and V is TRBV7-2; D uncertain. The receptor was derived from a human donor who donated a stem cell graft to a child with SCID. The specimen was PBMCs from the stem cell graft donor, collected from the stem cell graft. The CDR3, as DNA: TGTGCCAGCAGCCCTAGTATCTCCTACGAGCAGTACTTC. Its translation is CASSPSISYEQYF.